A selection of T cell receptor beta chains follows, all from one sample in a study of post-analysis software for immune sequencing data. Each CDR3 protein gets one entry after TCRdb re-called the PCR reads with MiXCR. The repertoire has roughly 410,000 distinct CDR3 sequences, roughly 36% of them found once; the top ten carry 13%. The sequencing sample was made of blood. Every receptor here comes from a girl under 18 with multiple sclerosis. CDR3s include the opening cysteine and the closing phenylalanine or tryptophan. Fields, in order: J gene, clone size, D gene, V gene, CDR3 protein, CDR3 DNA. A D gene is named only where the DNA matches it firmly. Only some rows state a clone size, as once, few, many or a class for expanded clones.

TRBJ2-1 | . | TRBD2 | TRBV7-6 | CASSFGGSCNEQFF | TGTGCCAGCAGCTTCGGGGGGTCCTGCAATGAGCAGTTCTTC
TRBJ2-7 | many | . | TRBV11-2 | CASSPLTYEQYF | TGTGCCAGCAGCCCTTTGACCTACGAGCAGTACTTC
TRBJ1-1 | few | . | TRBV12-3/TRBV12-4 | CASSFRRQLRPPGNTEAFF | TGTGCCAGCAGTTTCAGGCGCCAGCTCAGACCACCTGGGAACACTGAAGCTTTCTTT
TRBJ2-3 | few | TRBD1 | TRBV6-5 | CASSYSTGPYRTDTQYF | TGTGCCAGCAGTTACTCGACAGGGCCTTACCGCACAGATACGCAGTATTTT
TRBJ1-5 | . | . | TRBV7-9 | CASSPWDGERPQHF | TGTGCCAGCAGCCCATGGGACGGAGAAAGACCCCAGCATTTT
TRBJ2-1 | . | . | TRBV7-6 | CASSLEPGKQFF | TGTGCCAGCAGCTTAGAGCCCGGGAAGCAGTTCTTC
TRBJ2-7 | few | TRBD1 | TRBV19 | CASSLRTGLLTEQYF | TGTGCCAGTAGTCTACGGACAGGCTTGCTGACCGAGCAGTACTTC
TRBJ1-2 | few | . | TRBV18 | CASSPGTESGYGYTF | TGTGCCAGCTCACCGGGAACGGAAAGCGGCTATGGCTACACCTTC
TRBJ1-4 | . | . | TRBV12-3/TRBV12-4 | CASSLRGANEKLFF | TGTGCCAGCAGTCTCAGGGGCGCTAATGAAAAACTGTTTTTT
TRBJ1-2 | . | TRBD1 | TRBV29-1 | CSGWDRDYGYTF | TGCAGCGGCTGGGACAGGGACTATGGCTACACCTTC
TRBJ1-2 | . | . | TRBV5-1 | CASSAQGAYYGYTF | TGCGCCAGCAGCGCTCAGGGCGCATACTATGGCTACACCTTC
TRBJ2-7 | few | . | TRBV7-9 | CASSSGPPYEQYF | TGTGCCAGCAGCTCCGGACCTCCCTACGAGCAGTACTTC
TRBJ1-2 | few | TRBD1 | TRBV12-3/TRBV12-4 | CASRLGQGRYGYTF | TGTGCCAGCAGACTGGGACAGGGGCGGTATGGCTACACCTTC
TRBJ2-3 | once | TRBD2 | TRBV10-2 | CASQLAKSTDTQYF | TGCGCCAGCCAACTAGCGAAGAGCACAGATACGCAGTATTTT
TRBJ1-1 | once | . | TRBV12-3/TRBV12-4 | CASSPFGGSEAFF | TGTGCCAGCAGTCCTTTCGGGGGGTCTGAAGCTTTCTTT
TRBJ2-7 | few | . | TRBV6-2/TRBV6-3 | CASSYMDEQYF | TGTGCCAGCAGTTATATGGACGAGCAGTACTTC
TRBJ1-5 | . | . | TRBV7-2 | CASSPYPPTQPQHF | TGTGCCAGCAGCCCATACCCCCCAACTCAGCCCCAGCATTTT
TRBJ2-5 | . | . | TRBV6-6 | CASSYSSAAVQETQYF | TGTGCCAGCAGTTACTCCTCAGCGGCGGTTCAAGAGACCCAGTACTTC
TRBJ2-1 | . | TRBD2 | TRBV12-5 | CASGSPQSGGAWNEQFF | TGTGCTAGTGGTTCTCCCCAAAGCGGGGGGGCCTGGAATGAGCAGTTCTTC
TRBJ1-6 | few | . | TRBV5-5 | CASRSGNREYSPLHF | TGTGCCAGCAGATCTGGGAACAGGGAGTATTCACCCCTCCACTTT
TRBJ2-5 | . | . | TRBV7-9 | CASSLQGGLGETQYF | TGTGCCAGCAGCTTACAGGGGGGCCTGGGGGAGACCCAGTACTTC
TRBJ1-1 | . | TRBD1 | TRBV14 | CASGAPPGQANTEAFF | TGTGCCAGCGGCGCTCCCCCTGGACAGGCGAACACTGAAGCTTTCTTT
TRBJ2-5 | few | . | TRBV5-1 | CASSIRAGQEETQYF | TGCGCCAGCAGCATACGCGCGGGGCAGGAGGAGACCCAGTACTTC
TRBJ2-1 | few | . | TRBV12-5 | CASGLGGLFYNEQFF | TGTGCTAGTGGTTTGGGAGGCTTATTCTACAATGAGCAGTTCTTC
TRBJ2-1 | few | TRBD2 | TRBV20-1 | CSARALGASGGGSYNEQFF | TGCAGTGCTAGAGCCCTGGGGGCTAGCGGGGGAGGATCCTACAATGAGCAGTTCTTC
TRBJ2-7 | few | . | TRBV6-5 | CASSYEDEQYF | TGTGCCAGCAGTTACGAGGACGAGCAGTACTTC
TRBJ2-2 | . | TRBD2 | TRBV4-2 | CASSQAVGLAANTGELFF | TGTGCCAGCAGCCAAGCGGTCGGACTAGCAGCGAACACCGGGGAGCTGTTTTTT
TRBJ2-5 | few | . | TRBV7-6 | CASSLALQAEAHQETQYF | TGTGCCAGCAGCTTAGCGCTCCAAGCGGAAGCCCACCAAGAGACCCAGTACTTC
TRBJ1-6 | . | . | TRBV18 | CASSPELSYNSPLHF | TGTGCCAGCTCACCAGAGCTCTCCTATAATTCACCCCTCCACTTT
TRBJ2-3 | . | TRBD2 | TRBV7-3 | CASSHGLAASKNSDTQYF | TGTGCCAGCAGCCACGGACTAGCGGCGTCTAAAAATTCAGATACGCAGTATTTT
TRBJ2-3 | . | . | TRBV5-1 | CASSLGSLGDTQYF | TGCGCCAGCAGCTTGGGCTCCTTAGGCGATACGCAGTATTTT
TRBJ2-1 | . | . | TRBV4-3 | CASSPRLSGDYNEQFF | TGCGCCAGCAGCCCACGACTAAGCGGAGACTACAATGAGCAGTTCTTC
TRBJ2-1 | . | . | TRBV6-4 | CASSRRVHGAGYNEQFF | TGTGCCAGCAGTCGTCGGGTTCATGGGGCCGGGTACAATGAGCAGTTCTTC
TRBJ2-7 | . | . | TRBV7-2 | CASRTTAIAGEQYF | TGTGCCAGCAGAACCACAGCGATTGCGGGCGAGCAGTACTTC
TRBJ2-5 | . | TRBD1 | TRBV9 | CASSVVPTGQGAETQYF | TGTGCCAGCAGCGTGGTCCCCACGGGACAGGGAGCAGAGACCCAGTACTTC
TRBJ1-6 | . | . | TRBV6-5 | CASSYFPDRLGSPLHF | TGTGCCAGCAGTTACTTCCCCGACAGGCTGGGCTCACCCCTCCACTTT
TRBJ1-5 | . | . | TRBV13 | CASSLNPNQPQHF | TGTGCCAGCAGCTTAAATCCTAATCAGCCCCAGCATTTT
TRBJ2-3 | . | TRBD1 | TRBV12-5 | CASGLGTGWTDTQYF | TGTGCTAGTGGTTTGGGGACAGGATGGACGGATACGCAGTATTTT